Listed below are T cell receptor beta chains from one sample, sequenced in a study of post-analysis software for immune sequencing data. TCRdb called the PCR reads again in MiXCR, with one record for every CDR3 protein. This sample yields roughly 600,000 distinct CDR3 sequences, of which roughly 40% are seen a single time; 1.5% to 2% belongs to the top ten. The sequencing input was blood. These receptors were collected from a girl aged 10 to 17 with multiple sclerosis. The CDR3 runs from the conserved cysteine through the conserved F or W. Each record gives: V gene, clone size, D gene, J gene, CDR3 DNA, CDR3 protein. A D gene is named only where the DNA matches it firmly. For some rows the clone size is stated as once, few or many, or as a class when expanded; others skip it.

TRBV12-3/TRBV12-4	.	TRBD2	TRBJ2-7	TGTGCCAGCAGAGAAGCGGGGTCTGGGTACGAGCAGTACTTC	CASREAGSGYEQYF
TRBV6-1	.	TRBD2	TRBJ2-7	TGTGCCAGCAGTGAGGGACCGGGACTAGCGGGATATTATTCCTACGAGCAGTACTTC	CASSEGPGLAGYYSYEQYF
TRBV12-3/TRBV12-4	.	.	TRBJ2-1	TGTGCCAGCAGTTTCGTGGGGGCTGAGCAGTTCTTC	CASSFVGAEQFF
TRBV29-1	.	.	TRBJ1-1	TGCAGCGCTGATCAGTTCGCTTTCTTT	CSADQFAFF
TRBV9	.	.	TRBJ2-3	TGTGCCAGCAGCCCCGCGCCCTACGCAGATACGCAGTATTTT	CASSPAPYADTQYF
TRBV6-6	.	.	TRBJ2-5	TGTGCCATCCGACACCCAGGAGGACAAGAGACCCAGTACTTC	CAIRHPGGQETQYF
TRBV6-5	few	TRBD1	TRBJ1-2	TGTGCCAGCAGTTCACACCGAGGGGACAGTGACTATGGCTACACCTTC	CASSSHRGDSDYGYTF
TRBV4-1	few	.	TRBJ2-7	TGCGCCAGCAGCCAAGCCCGGGATGGCTACTACGAGCAGTACTTC	CASSQARDGYYEQYF
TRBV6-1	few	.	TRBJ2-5	TGTGCCAGCAGTGATTCAACCGGGACTCAAGAGACCCAGTACTTC	CASSDSTGTQETQYF
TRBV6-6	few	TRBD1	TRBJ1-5	TGTGCCAGCAGAACGGGTAGTCGGAGACAGGGACATCAGCCCCAGCATTTT	CASRTGSRRQGHQPQHF
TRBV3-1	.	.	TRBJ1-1	TGTGCCAGCAGCCAAGCCTGGGGAGGAGGCGCTGAAGCTTTCTTT	CASSQAWGGGAEAFF
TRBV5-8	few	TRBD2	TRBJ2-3	TGTGCCAGCAGCTTTCTTAGCGGGGAGTTCAGAGATACGCAGTATTTT	CASSFLSGEFRDTQYF
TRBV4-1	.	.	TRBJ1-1	TGCGCCAGCAGCCAAGAGTCTCGGCGGCCGTATTTCTTT	CASSQESRRPYFF
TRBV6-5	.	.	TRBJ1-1	TGTGCCTGCAGTTATATGGGGGCCCCGCGGACTGAAGCTTTCTTT	CACSYMGAPRTEAFF
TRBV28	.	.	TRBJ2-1	TGTGCCAGCAGTTTAGGGCCAGGCTTCCAAGAGACCCAGTTCTTC	CASSLGPGFQETQFF
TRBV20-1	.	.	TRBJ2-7	TGCAGTGCTAGTTCGGACACCCTATACGAGCAGTACTTC	CSASSDTLYEQYF
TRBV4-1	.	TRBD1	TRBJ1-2	TGCGCCAGCAGCCAGTCGACAGGGGGCGACGGCTACACCTTC	CASSQSTGGDGYTF
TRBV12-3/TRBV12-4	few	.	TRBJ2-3	TGTGCCAGCAGTCCCGGGTCTGCAGATACGCAGTATTTT	CASSPGSADTQYF
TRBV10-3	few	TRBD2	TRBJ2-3	TGTGCCATCAGTGTGGAACTAGCGGGCACAGATACGCAGTATTTT	CAISVELAGTDTQYF
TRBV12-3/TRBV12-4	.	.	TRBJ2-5	TGTGCCAGCAGTGGTACAGGGTGGGGGGACTCTGAGACCCAGTACTTC	CASSGTGWGDSETQYF
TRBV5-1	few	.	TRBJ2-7	TGCGCCAGCAGCCCGGAAGGTTTGGGGCTAGTCTACGAGCAGTACTTC	CASSPEGLGLVYEQYF
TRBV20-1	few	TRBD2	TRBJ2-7	TGCAGTGCCGGCGGAGCGGGAGAGCAGTACTTC	CSAGGAGEQYF
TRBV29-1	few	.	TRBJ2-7	TGCAGCGTTGAGTGGGACTCCTACGAGCAGTACTTC	CSVEWDSYEQYF
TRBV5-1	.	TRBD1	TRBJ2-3	TGCGCCAGCGGACAGGGGGCTACAGATACGCAGTATTTT	CASGQGATDTQYF
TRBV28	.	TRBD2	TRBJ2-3	TGTGCCAGCAGCGAGACTAGCGGGAGGGCGACAGATACGCAGTATTTT	CASSETSGRATDTQYF
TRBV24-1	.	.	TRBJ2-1	TGTGCCACCAGTGATCCCCCGTCAGGGAGCCCTTCCTACAATGAGCAGTTCTTC	CATSDPPSGSPSYNEQFF
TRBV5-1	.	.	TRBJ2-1	TGCGCCAGCAGCCCCCGGGGCCTTACCGATGAGCAGTTCTTC	CASSPRGLTDEQFF
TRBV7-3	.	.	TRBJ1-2	TGTGCCAGCAGCTTCAGCAGGGATGATGGCTACACCTTC	CASSFSRDDGYTF
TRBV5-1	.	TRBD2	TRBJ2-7	TGCGCCAGCAGCTTTTTGCCTCTAGCGGGGGGCTCCTACGAGCAGTACTTC	CASSFLPLAGGSYEQYF
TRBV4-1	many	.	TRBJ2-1	TGCGCCAGCAGCCAAGATCAGGGGGGACCCAATGAGCAGTTCTTC	CASSQDQGGPNEQFF
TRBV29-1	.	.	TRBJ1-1	TGCAGCGACGACCGGGCTGAAGCTTTCTTT	CSDDRAEAFF
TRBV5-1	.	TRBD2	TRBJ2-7	TGCACCAGCAGCTGGGAGCTTAGCGGGAGTCACTCCTACGAGCAGTACTTC	CTSSWELSGSHSYEQYF
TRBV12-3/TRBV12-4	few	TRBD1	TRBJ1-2	TGTGCCAGCAGGCAAACACAGGGGGACTATGGCTACACCTTC	CASRQTQGDYGYTF
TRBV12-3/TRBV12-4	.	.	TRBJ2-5	TGTGCCAGCACCAGCCGGAGTAAGACCGGGGAAGACACCCAGTACTTC	CASTSRSKTGEDTQYF
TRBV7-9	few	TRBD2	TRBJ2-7	TGTGCCAGCAGCTTCCAGGGACTAGCGGGAGCGTGGGAGCAGTACTTC	CASSFQGLAGAWEQYF
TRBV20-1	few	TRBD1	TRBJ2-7	TGCAGTGCTGGGACAGGGGGCAGACTGTACGAGCAGTACTTC	CSAGTGGRLYEQYF
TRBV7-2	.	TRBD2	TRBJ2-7	TGTGCCAGCAGCGATACCGGACTAGCGGGTACCTACGAGCAGTACTTC	CASSDTGLAGTYEQYF
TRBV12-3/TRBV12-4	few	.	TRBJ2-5	TGTGCCAGCAGTACCGGACTTCGGTACCAAGAGACCCAGTACTTC	CASSTGLRYQETQYF
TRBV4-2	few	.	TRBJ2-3	TGTGCCAGCAGCCAGGGGCCGCCCTTAGAGGATACGCAGTATTTT	CASSQGPPLEDTQYF
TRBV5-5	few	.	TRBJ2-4	TGTGCCAGCAGCTTGGGAATCAACAGGGCTATGAAGCAGTACTTC	CASSLGINRAMKQYF
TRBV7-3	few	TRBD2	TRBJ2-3	TGTGCCAGCAGTCCCGTTCCGGGAGGGGATACGCAGTATTTT	CASSPVPGGDTQYF
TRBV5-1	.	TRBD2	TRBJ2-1	TGCGCCAGCAGTAAGGCGGGGGGGCCCACGGCGAATGAGCAGTTCTTC	CASSKAGGPTANEQFF
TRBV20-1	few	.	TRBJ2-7	TGCAGTGCTAAGCACAGGACCTACGAGCAGTACTTC	CSAKHRTYEQYF
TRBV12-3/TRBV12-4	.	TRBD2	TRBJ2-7	TGTGCCAGCAATAGCGGGAGCGCCTACGAGCAGTACTTC	CASNSGSAYEQYF
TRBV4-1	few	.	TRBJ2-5	TGCGCCAGCAGCCAAGGAGGGGGGGACTACAAGGAGACCCAGTACTTC	CASSQGGGDYKETQYF
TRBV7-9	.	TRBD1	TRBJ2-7	TGTGCCTCTCAACAAGGGCAGGGGGCGGAAACCCTTCGCGAGCAGTACTTC	CASQQGQGAETLREQYF
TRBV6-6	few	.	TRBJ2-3	TGTGCCAGCAGTTTGGGGCAGGGGAGAGATACGCAGTATTTT	CASSLGQGRDTQYF
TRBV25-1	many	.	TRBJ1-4	TGTGCCAGCAGCGGGGCCCGGCCAGCTGAAAAACTGTTTTTT	CASSGARPAEKLFF
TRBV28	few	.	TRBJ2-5	TGTGCCAGCACCCGGGGGCGGCAAGAGACCCAGTACTTC	CASTRGRQETQYF
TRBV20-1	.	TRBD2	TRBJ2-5	TGCAGTGCAGGGGATAGCGGGGGGGTTCGAGAGACCCAGTACTTC	CSAGDSGGVRETQYF
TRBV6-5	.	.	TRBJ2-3	TGTGCCAGCAGTTCCCCGGGATGGGGGACAAGACAAAGCACAGATACGCAGTATTTT	CASSSPGWGTRQSTDTQYF
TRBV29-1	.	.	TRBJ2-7	TGCAGCGTTGAGGACACCTCCTACGAGCAGTACTTC	CSVEDTSYEQYF
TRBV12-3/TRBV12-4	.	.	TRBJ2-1	TGTGCCAGCAGCCCTAACTATGAGCAGTTCTTC	CASSPNYEQFF